The clone carrying this TCR beta chain was counted between two and nine times. Its antigen remains unknown. Time point noted: week 47, end of study. Topical imiquimod was applied with each vaccine dose, which held 300 ug of mutant IDH1 20-mer peptide. The data were taken from a study of a mutant IDH1 vaccine in newly diagnosed glioma. Study-level information: Vaccination started 4-6 weeks after radiotherapy alone, or with temozolomide cycles. There were approximately 60% males and around 38% females among treated patients, whose mean age was about 40 years. Visit V12 was scheduled at week 35 and visit V13 at week 47.

Here immunoSEQ multiplex PCR was the method, and the copy in TCRdb shows in-frame clones only, minus some. The sample carries about 50,000 clones, approximately 76% recorded once. The CDR3 runs 14 residues. Germline loops: CDR1 MNHEY, CDR2 SVGAGI. Unmatched junction bases numbered 6, after V lost 6 bases and J lost 4 bases. This clonotype was obtained from a woman in her forties with glioma. Some clones in this sample may be carry-over from other donors' samples. The chain joins TRBV6-5 to TRBJ1-1, with 9 bases lining up with TRBD1. The source was PBMCs, collected from a glioma patient whose treatment included an IDH1 peptide vaccine. CDR3 DNA sequence: TGTGCCAGCAGGCGGACAGGGGAAGGCACTGAAGCTTTCTTT. Amino acid sequence: CASRRTGEGTEAFF.